A single sample gave rise to the 28 T cell receptor beta chains below, sequenced in a study of PD-1 blockade in classical Hodgkin lymphoma. The assay was immunoSEQ multiplex PCR, and TCRdb's table has in-frame clones only and misses some. Among 4,500 or so clones listed, around 68% were seen once. Described time point: cycle 4 day 1 (C4D1), after 5 to 7 weeks of nivolumab. Every patient relapsed after autologous stem cell transplantation, and brentuximab vedotin exposure varied. By magnetic negative selection, CD8+ T cells were isolated from the thawed PBMCs. Source: CD8+ T cells from blood, taken before the fourth cycle of nivolumab. Receptors originate from a human donor with classical Hodgkin lymphoma.

V and J are TRBV4-3 and TRBJ2-3, with TRBD2 identical over 7 bases. The CDR3 is 15 residues long. Germline lookup yields CDR1 LGHNA and CDR2 YSLEER. With V trimmed by 0 bases and J by 5 bases, 5 bases remained unmatched. CDR3 bases: TGCGCCAGCAGCCAAGACTGGGGGGGGATAGATACGCAGTATTTT. Its protein is CASSQDWGGIDTQYF.

The V and J genes are TRBV5-1 and TRBJ1-2; D is uncertain. V was clipped by 1 base and J by 4 bases, with 14 bases between them. CDR1 SGHRS and CDR2 YFSETQ come from the germline V gene. CDR3 size: 15 residues. CDR3 in amino acids: CASSLRNWGSYGYTF. CDR3 in DNA: TGCGCCAGCAGCTTGCGAAACTGGGGATCCTATGGCTACACCTTC.

The chain has TRBV2 and TRBJ1-4; the match to TRBD1 covers 7 bases. Germline CDR1 and CDR2: SNHLY and FYNNEI. The J segment lost 7 bases and the V segment lost 6 bases, leaving 8 bases of the junction unmatched. The CDR3 is 14 residues long. CDR3 loop: CASRDRVKGEKLFF. For the CDR3, the DNA is TGTGCCAGCAGAGACAGGGTGAAGGGTGAAAAACTGTTTTTT. Full variable domain (remainder filled in from reference TRBV2 and TRBJ1-4): EPEVTQTPSHQVTQMGQEVILRCVPISNHLYFYWYRQILGQKVEFLVSFYNNEISEKSEIFDDQFSVERPDGSNFTLKIRSTKLEDSAMYFCASRDRVKGEKLFFGSGTQLSVL.

The rearrangement links TRBV9 to TRBJ2-5; D possibly matches TRBD1 or TRBD2 (6 bases each). The ends were cut back, 3 bases at V and 4 bases at J, with 13 bases in the middle. The germline V gene encodes CDR1 SGDLS and CDR2 YYNGEE. This CDR3 has 14 amino acids. The CDR3 region has the DNA TGTGCCAGCAGCGACCAAGGGGGGTTAGAGACCCAGTACTTC. Translating it yields CASSDQGGLETQYF.

The rearrangement links TRBV27 to TRBJ2-2, with D perhaps assigned TRBD1 or TRBD2 (5 bases each). Germline CDR1 is MNHEY and CDR2 is SMNVEV (reference sequence). The V end was cut by 4 bases, the J end by 6 bases, with 12 bases between. The CDR3 runs to 14 residues. CDR3 sequence reads: CASSWDPGAGELFF. CDR3 DNA sequence: TGTGCCAGCAGTTGGGACCCCGGGGCCGGGGAGCTGTTTTTT.

The V call is TRBV28, the J call TRBJ2-1; possible D gene TRBD1, 5 bases. Germline assignment: CDR1 MDHEN and CDR2 SYDVKM. With 3 bases removed from V and 9 bases from J, the gap between germline ends came to 9 bases. This CDR3 has 12 amino acids. The CDR3 spells CASSFFDSEQFF. The CDR3 coding sequence is TGTGCCAGCAGTTTTTTCGACAGTGAGCAGTTCTTC.

The chain recombines TRBV7-6 with TRBJ2-2; no clear D gene. V was pared by 0 bases and J by 6 bases, with 8 bases between. The length of the CDR3 is 14 residues. CDR1 and CDR2 (germline): SGHVS, FNYEAQ. The CDR3: CASSLAHGAGELFF. In nucleotides, the CDR3 is TGTGCCAGCAGCTTAGCTCATGGCGCCGGGGAGCTGTTTTTT.

The CDR3 nucleotides are TGCGCCAGCAGCCAAGATCCACCGGTTCAACGACCCGAAAAACTGTTTTTT. Amino acids: CASSQDPPVQRPEKLFF. This chain uses TRBV4-1 with TRBJ1-4; D is undetermined. CDR1 is MGHRA and CDR2 is YSYEKL in the germline V gene. Trimming took off 0 bases at V and 8 bases at J, with 19 bases between the two ends. The CDR3 runs 17 residues.

This clone is medium-sized within its sample. The genes are TRBV5-6 and TRBJ2-7, with D tentatively TRBD2 (5 bases). The germline V gene has CDR1 SGHDT and CDR2 YYEEEE. CDR3 size: 13 residues. The V end was cut by 7 bases, the J end by 1 base, with 12 bases between. CDR3 in DNA: TGTGCCAGCGCGGTGGGGAGTTCCTACGAGCAGTACTTC. The encoded protein is CASAVGSSYEQYF. Using reference TRBV5-6 and TRBJ2-7 for the parts outside the CDR3, the full variable domain is DAGVTQSPTHLIKTRGQQVTLRCSPKSGHDTVSWYQQALGQGPQFIFQYYEEEERQRGNFPDRFSGHQFPNYSSELNVNALLLGDSALYLCASAVGSSYEQYFGPGTRLTVT.

V and J are TRBV19 and TRBJ2-1; D may be TRBD2 (5 bases). This CDR3 spans 13 amino acids. The germline CDR1 and CDR2 sequences are LNHDA and SQIVND (reference sequence). Trimming pared 5 bases from V and 3 bases from J, leaving 8 bases between. The CDR3 here is CASSYGGYNEQFF. The CDR3 coding sequence is TGTGCCAGTAGTTATGGAGGCTACAATGAGCAGTTCTTC.

V usage is TRBV2 and J usage is TRBJ2-5, with TRBD1 matching 9 bases. There are 21 residues in the CDR3. CDR1 and CDR2 from the germline V gene are SNHLY and FYNNEI. With 3 bases clipped from V and 0 bases from J, the junction kept 20 bases outside the gene matches. CDR3 in DNA: TGTGCCAGCAGTGAGTGGGAACCGGGACAGGGATTGGGGGAGTACCAAGAGACCCAGTACTTC. Amino acid sequence: CASSEWEPGQGLGEYQETQYF.

The chain has TRBV4-3 and TRBJ2-1; no firm D call. This CDR3 is built from 11 residues. Germline-derived CDR1 and CDR2 are LGHNA and YSLEER. The V gene lost 1 base and the J gene lost 6 bases, with 1 base spanning the gap. CDR3 residues: CASSQGNEQFF. The DNA for the CDR3 is TGCGCCAGCAGCCAAGGCAATGAGCAGTTCTTC.

The chain has TRBV4-1 and TRBJ2-1, with no clear D. V lost 8 bases and J lost 4, with 6 bases in between. From germline, CDR1 is MGHRA and CDR2 YSYEKL. This CDR3 spans 11 amino acids. The CDR3 region has the DNA TGCGCCAGCTCCCAGTACAATGAGCAGTTCTTC. This translates into CASSQYNEQFF.

This clone has a single count. V and J are TRBV7-9 and TRBJ2-5, with D perhaps TRBD1 (5 bases). The end of the DNA fits TRBJ2-7 better, so the J call may be wrong. Germline CDR1 and CDR2: SEHNR and FQNEAQ (reference sequence). CDR3 length: 14 residues. The CDR3 nucleotides are TGTGCCAGCAGCTTAGAGGGGTTCCGCTACGAGCAGTACTTC. Translated: CASSLEGFRYEQYF.

Comment on this clone: Relative to the germline gene, one junction end is altered; a read error may explain this. The J gene is TRBJ2-5, the V gene TRBV7-2, with D hard to call. The CDR3 sequence is 11 residues long. Germline V gene data show CDR1 as SGHTA and CDR2 as FQGNSA. CDR3 bases: TGTTCCAGCAGCATCCAGAAGACCCAGTACTTC. It specifies CSSSIQKTQYF.

The CDR3 coding sequence is TGTGCCAGTACCCTCGGACGGGCGAACACTGAAGCTTTCTTT. Protein: CASTLGRANTEAFF. The chain combines TRBV19 with TRBJ1-1; D gene uncertain. Trimming took off 7 bases at V and 1 base at J, with 13 bases between the two ends. The CDR3 length is 14 residues. The germline gives CDR1 LNHDA, CDR2 SQIVND (reference sequence).

The rearrangement joins TRBV6-5 to TRBJ1-5; no clear D gene. CDR3 length: 15 amino acids. Per the germline V gene, CDR1 is MNHEY and CDR2 is SVGAGI. V dropped 6 bases and J dropped 1 base, with 13 bases sitting between them. This CDR3 reads CASSRQQQSNQPQHF. In DNA form, the CDR3 reads TGTGCCAGCAGCCGTCAACAACAGAGCAATCAGCCCCAGCATTTT.

The chain couples TRBV7-8 to TRBJ2-7; 9 bases agree with TRBD2. CDR3 length: 15 amino acids. Germline V gene lookup returns CDR1 SGHVS and CDR2 FQNEAQ. Trimming removed 1 base from V and 3 bases from J; junction bases left unmatched: 4. The CDR3: CASSLGAGGNYEQYF. The DNA of the CDR3 is TGTGCCAGCAGCTTAGGGGCGGGGGGGAACTACGAGCAGTACTTC.

This rearrangement joins TRBV9 to TRBJ2-3, with 14 bases fitting TRBD2. The CDR3 covers 16 residues. With 3 bases clipped from V and 4 bases from J, the junction kept 4 bases outside the gene matches. Germline-derived CDR1 and CDR2 are SGDLS and YYNGEE. CDR3 bases: TGTGCCAGCAGCGCCAGACTAGCGGGGGGGCCAGATACGCAGTATTTT. Encoded protein: CASSARLAGGPDTQYF.

Here the CDR3 reads CASSLRGRPTDTQYF. The CDR3 DNA follows: TGTGCCAGCAGCCTCAGGGGGCGCCCCACAGATACGCAGTATTTT. The rearrangement joins TRBV7-2 to TRBJ2-3; TRBD1 agrees at 8 bases. CDR1 is SGHTA and CDR2 is FQGNSA in the germline V gene. The CDR3 totals 15 residues. Germline trimming cut 5 bases from V and 2 bases from J; bases unmatched to any gene: 6.

The chain links TRBV9 to TRBJ2-1; 8 nucleotides agree with TRBD2. The V gene end was trimmed by 2 bases and the J gene end by 10 bases; junction bases not matched to a gene: 5. This CDR3 has 13 residues. CDR1 and CDR2 from the germline V gene are SGDLS and YYNGEE. CDR3 protein: CASSVDGGVEQFF. The DNA for the CDR3 is TGTGCCAGCAGCGTGGACGGGGGGGTAGAGCAGTTCTTC.

This clone was counted once. This chain connects TRBV5-1 to TRBJ2-7, with TRBD1 matching over 9 bases. V trimming: 5 bases; J trimming: 7 bases; junction bases outside the gene matches: 10. The CDR3 has 14 residues. In germline, CDR1 is SGHRS, CDR2 YFSETQ. The CDR3: CASSEDRGMREQYF. As DNA, the CDR3 is TGCGCCAGCAGTGAGGACAGGGGAATGAGGGAGCAGTACTTC. Drawing the rest from reference TRBV5-1 and TRBJ2-7, the complete variable domain is KAGVTQTPRYLIKTRGQQVTLSCSPISGHRSVSWYQQTPGQGLQFLFEYFSETQRNKGNFPGRFSGRQFSNSRSEMNVSTLELGDSALYLCASSEDRGMREQYFGPGTRLTVT.

The V gene is TRBV7-9, the J gene TRBJ1-1; D is undetermined. The CDR3 contains 12 residues. Between the trimmed V and J ends, which lost 5 bases and 4 bases, there was a span of 8 bases. CDR1 SEHNR and CDR2 FQNEAQ come from the germline V gene (reference sequence). CDR3 nucleotides: TGTGCCAGCAGCCACCGGAGCACTGAAGCTTTCTTT. This translates into CASSHRSTEAFF.

This rearrangement joins TRBV21-1 to TRBJ1-4; the table's D call TRBD1 went unverified against the DNA. TRBV21-1 is a documented pseudogene. CDR3 length: 15 amino acids. This chain's CDR3 is CASSNSGQPNEKLFF. DNA for the CDR3: TGTGCCAGCAGCAACTCGGGACAGCCGAATGAAAAACTGTTTTTT.

The V and J genes are TRBV28 and TRBJ2-7; D perhaps matches TRBD2 (5 bases). The CDR3 has 14 residues. With 2 bases removed from V and 4 bases from J, the gap between germline ends came to 12 bases. Germline CDR1 is MDHEN and CDR2 is SYDVKM. The CDR3 loop is CASSLGESGYEQYF. The CDR3 bases are TGTGCCAGCAGTTTAGGGGAATCGGGGTACGAGCAGTACTTC.

By share of the sample, this clone is large (0.1 to 1%). CDR3 in amino acids: CASREPGGEAFF. In nucleotides, the CDR3 is TGTGCCAGCAGAGAACCTGGGGGTGAAGCTTTCTTT. The chain combines TRBV7-9 with TRBJ1-1, with D maybe TRBD1 (5 bases). The CDR3 totals 12 residues. V was pared by 6 bases and J by 7 bases, with 12 bases between. CDR1 SEHNR and CDR2 FQNEAQ come from the germline V gene (reference sequence).

The chain couples TRBV27 to TRBJ2-7; a possible D gene is TRBD2 (5 bases). V was trimmed by 6 bases and J by 7 bases, leaving 16 bases between them. The CDR3 consists of 13 residues. Germline CDR1 reads MNHEY; CDR2 reads SMNVEV (reference sequence). CDR3 protein: CASSPQVSGEQYF. CDR3 DNA sequence: TGTGCCAGCAGCCCACAAGTATCGGGAGAGCAGTACTTC.

This clone has only one observation. The chain links TRBV5-1 to TRBJ2-1; no reliable D call. This CDR3 contains 13 residues. CDR1 and CDR2 from the germline V gene are SGHRS and YFSETQ. The V and J ends lost 1 base and 4 bases respectively, with 6 bases between them. The CDR3 reads CASSLSRYNEQFF. The DNA for the CDR3 is TGCGCCAGCAGCTTGTCCCGTTACAATGAGCAGTTCTTC.